Listed here are 26 T cell receptor beta chains from one sample, sequenced in a study of T cells in Graves' hyperthyroidism and ophthalmopathy. RNA transcripts provided the source from which TCR beta CDR3 regions were amplified. Using the HTBI primer set, a first-round RT-PCR was run on the TCR CDR3. From the multiplex PCR reads, TCRdb called clonotypes with MiXCR, one entry per CDR3 protein. Of about 560,000 distinct CDR3 sequences listed, 15% to 20% are singletons. Sequencing was carried out using blood. The receptors originated from a woman younger than 30 with Graves' hyperthyroidism.

This clonotype was seen only a few times. An end of the junction does not agree with germline; a read error may underlie this. The V and J genes are TRBV3-1 and TRBJ2-1, with D perhaps TRBD2 (5 bases). The CDR3 totals 15 residues. CDR1 and CDR2 from the germline V gene are LGHDT and YNNKEL (reference sequence). The CDR3, as DNA: TGTGCCAGCAGCCAAGATGCGGGTTCCTACAATGAGCAGCTCTTC. This codes for CASSQDAGSYNEQLF.

This clonotype was recorded once. The genes are TRBV5-4 and TRBJ1-2, with a weak D call TRBD1 (5 bases). CDR3 length: 16 residues. From germline, CDR1 is SGHNT and CDR2 YYREEE (reference sequence). The V end lost 5 bases, the J end lost 1 base, and 18 bases lay between the germline ends. The CDR3 sequence is CASRSGPGTDNYGYTF. CDR3 sequence (DNA): TGTGCCAGCAGATCCGGCCCAGGGACGGATAACTATGGCTACACCTTC. Supplemented by reference TRBV5-4 and TRBJ1-2, the full variable domain reads ETGVTQSPTHLIKTRGQQVTLRCSSQSGHNTVSWYQQALGQGPQFIFQYYREEENGRGNFPPRFSGLQFPNYSSELNVNALELDDSALYLCASRSGPGTDNYGYTFGSGTRLTVV.

The chain links TRBV6-5 to TRBJ1-5; no firm D call. The length of the CDR3 is 15 residues. CDR1 and CDR2 from the germline V gene are MNHEY and SVGAGI. Between the trimmed V and J ends, which lost 6 bases and 3 bases, there was a span of 15 bases. In DNA, the CDR3 is TGTGCCAGCAGGCCCAGGAGTACGGACAATCAGCCCCAGCATTTT. Amino acids: CASRPRSTDNQPQHF.

The chain couples TRBV7-9 to TRBJ2-1, with 7 bases lining up with TRBD1. With V trimmed by 4 bases and J by 4 bases, 10 bases remained unmatched. The CDR3 is 16 amino acids. Germline-derived CDR1 and CDR2 are SEHNR and FQNEAQ (reference sequence). The CDR3, as DNA: TGTGCCAGCAGCTCCCCCGGGACAGAGGTATACAATGAGCAGTTCTTC. Its translation is CASSSPGTEVYNEQFF. Using reference TRBV7-9 and TRBJ2-1 for the parts outside the CDR3, the full variable domain is DTGVSQNPRHKITKRGQNVTFRCDPISEHNRLYWYRQTLGQGPEFLTYFQNEAQLEKSRLLSDRFSAERPKGSFSTLEIQRTEQGDSAMYLCASSSPGTEVYNEQFFGPGTRLTVL.

This clonotype showed up many times. V usage is TRBV20-1 and J usage is TRBJ2-7, with a weak D call TRBD2 (5 bases). The CDR3 is 14 amino acids. Germline CDR1 and CDR2: DFQATT and SNEGSKA (reference sequence). With 0 bases removed from V and 2 bases from J, the gap between germline ends came to 11 bases. The CDR3: CSARELREPYEQYF. The CDR3 region has the DNA TGCAGTGCTAGAGAGTTGAGGGAGCCCTACGAGCAGTACTTC.

V is TRBV9 and J is TRBJ1-1; the match to TRBD1 covers 7 bases. V lost 4 bases, J lost 10 bases, and 16 bases stayed unmatched. This CDR3 has 15 residues. The germline V gene has CDR1 SGDLS and CDR2 YYNGEE. In DNA form, the CDR3 reads TGTGCCAGCAGCCCTTCCAGAGGGGGCGCTTTGGGAGCTTTCTTT. Protein product: CASSPSRGGALGAFF.

This clonotype was picked up a small number of times. The chain combines TRBV10-1 with TRBJ1-2; D is uncertain. The CDR3 extends over 13 amino acids. The V end was cut by 3 bases, the J end by 5 bases, with 10 bases between. The V gene's germline CDR1 is WNHNN and CDR2 SYGVQD (reference sequence). CDR3 amino acids: CASSETLGYGYTF. CDR3 nucleotide sequence: TGCGCCAGCAGTGAAACTCTCGGGTATGGCTACACCTTC.

This clonotype was seen a few times. V and J are TRBV9 and TRBJ1-4; D not certain. V gave up 4 bases and J gave up 8 bases, with 15 bases separating them. The CDR3 is made up of 14 amino acids. The germline V gene encodes CDR1 SGDLS and CDR2 YYNGEE. CDR3 sequence reads: CASSSTTFGEKLFF. DNA for the CDR3: TGTGCCAGCAGCTCGACTACATTTGGAGAAAAACTGTTTTTT.

This clonotype turned up a few times. The rearrangement uses TRBV10-3 and TRBJ2-1, with D possibly matching TRBD2 (5 bases). Trimming removed 0 bases at V and 7 bases at J, with 7 bases between. Germline V lookup: CDR1 ENHRY, CDR2 SYGVKD. CDR3 length equals 13 residues. The CDR3 DNA sequence: TGTGCCATCAGTGAGTCGCCGGGAAATGAGCAGTTCTTC. This codes for CAISESPGNEQFF.

The rearrangement links TRBV6-2 or TRBV6-3 to TRBJ1-1; 9 positions agree with TRBD1. CDR1 and CDR2 (germline): MNHEY, SVGEGT. The CDR3 totals 13 residues. The V and J ends lost 3 bases and 10 bases, in that order; junction bases with no gene match: 6. CDR3 in amino acids: CASSYTGGAGAFF. The CDR3 DNA reads TGTGCCAGCAGTTATACAGGGGGCGCGGGAGCTTTCTTT.

This chain uses TRBV19 with TRBJ1-6; D is possibly TRBD1 (5 bases). V gave up 9 bases and J gave up 5 bases, with 14 bases separating them. Germline values: CDR1 LNHDA, CDR2 SQIVND (reference sequence). CDR3 size: 14 residues. The CDR3 bases are TGTGCCAGCAGCTCGGGACGGAATAATTCACCCCTCCACTTT. Translated, it gives CASSSGRNNSPLHF.

The chain recombines TRBV5-8 with TRBJ2-7; no reliable D call. Trimming cost V 2 bases and J 6 bases, with 21 bases left between them. In germline, CDR1 is SGHTS, CDR2 YDEGEE. This CDR3 region has 16 residues. This chain's CDR3 is CASSFESGRSTGEQYF. In nucleotides, the CDR3 is TGTGCCAGCAGCTTTGAATCGGGTCGGTCTACGGGCGAGCAGTACTTC.

This clonotype was picked up many times. The V gene is TRBV5-1, the J gene TRBJ2-1; D is possibly TRBD1 (5 bases). The V gene lost 6 bases and the J gene lost 2 bases, with 12 bases spanning the gap. There are 14 residues in the CDR3. The germline V gene has CDR1 SGHRS and CDR2 YFSETQ. CDR3 nucleotides: TGCGCCAGCAAGGGGTCAACGGCCTACAATGAGCAGTTCTTC. Translated, it gives CASKGSTAYNEQFF.

This clonotype has ten or more counts. This chain uses TRBV20-1 with TRBJ2-7; the match to TRBD1 covers 7 bases. Looked up from germline, CDR1 is DFQATT and CDR2 is SNEGSKA (reference sequence). Germline trimming cut 0 bases from V and 6 bases from J; bases unmatched to any gene: 8. There are 14 residues in the CDR3. In DNA form, the CDR3 reads TGCAGTGCTAGAGATCGGGGTTCAGGGGGCGAGCAGTACTTC. As protein: CSARDRGSGGEQYF.

The chain joins TRBV6-2 or TRBV6-3 to TRBJ1-2; TRBD1 might be the D (6 bases). The V and J ends lost 5 bases and 8 bases respectively, with 21 bases between them. The CDR3 is 15 residues long. Germline-derived CDR1 and CDR2 are MNHEY and SVGEGT. In DNA form, the CDR3 reads TGTGCCAGCAGTGACCGCGGAGACGGGGGGCAAGGCTACACCTTC. Amino acid sequence: CASSDRGDGGQGYTF.

V gene TRBV7-9 combines with J gene TRBJ2-7; maybe TRBD1 (6 bases). V shed 1 base and J shed 8 bases, with 12 bases lying between them. The germline V gene encodes CDR1 SEHNR and CDR2 FQNEAQ (reference sequence). The CDR3 contains 13 residues. In DNA, the CDR3 is TGTGCCAGCAGCTTAGGAGGGGGTTACAAGCAGTACTTC. It encodes CASSLGGGYKQYF.

This clonotype was picked up a small number of times. In DNA form, the CDR3 reads TGTGCCAGCACCCCAGCGGGGCTAAACACTGAAGCTTTCTTT. Amino acids: CASTPAGLNTEAFF. This chain joins TRBV28 and TRBJ1-1, with a possible D match to TRBD1 (5 bases). The germline CDR1 and CDR2 sequences are MDHEN and SYDVKM. The CDR3 has 14 amino acids. Trimming pared 7 bases from V and 2 bases from J, leaving 14 bases between.

This clonotype was seen many times. This sequence joins TRBV12-3 or TRBV12-4 and TRBJ1-1; D ambiguous. V lost 4 bases to trimming and J lost 9 bases, with 9 bases between them. This CDR3 contains 11 residues. CDR3 region: CASSSTVKAFF. As DNA, the CDR3 is TGTGCCAGCAGTTCGACGGTAAAAGCTTTCTTT.

The chain employs TRBV19 and TRBJ1-1, with D possibly TRBD1 on 5 matching bases. Trimming took off 7 bases at V and 5 bases at J, with 17 bases between the two ends. Germline V lookup: CDR1 LNHDA, CDR2 SQIVND (reference sequence). The length of the CDR3 is 14 residues. The CDR3 nucleotides are TGTGCCAGTACCCCGGGAGGGGAAAGGACTGAAGCTTTCTTT. Translating it yields CASTPGGERTEAFF.

Only a few counts were recorded for this clonotype. V gene TRBV25-1 combines with J gene TRBJ1-6, with D hard to call. Trimming left V 2 bases short and J 0 bases short, with 11 bases between. The CDR3 covers 17 residues. From germline, CDR1 is MGHDK and CDR2 SYGVNS. CDR3 protein: CASSEQSVSSYNSPLHF. The CDR3 DNA reads TGTGCCAGCAGTGAACAGAGCGTGAGCTCCTATAATTCACCCCTCCACTTT.

This clonotype was observed at least ten times. The chain's CDR3 is CSARRRTSGDTETQYF. DNA of the CDR3: TGCAGTGCTAGACGCCGGACTAGCGGGGATACGGAGACCCAGTACTTC. The V call is TRBV20-1, the J call TRBJ2-5; TRBD2 agrees at 12 bases. Trimming took 2 bases from V and 5 from J; bases not matched to a gene: 9. The CDR3 covers 16 residues. CDR1 and CDR2 from the germline V gene are DFQATT and SNEGSKA (reference sequence).

The rearrangement joins TRBV7-9 to TRBJ1-4; D not resolved. In germline, CDR1 is SEHNR, CDR2 FQNEAQ (reference sequence). The CDR3 contains 13 residues. V lost 6 bases to trimming and J lost 8 bases, with 13 bases between them. The CDR3 reads CASSPIRSEKLFF. The DNA of the CDR3 is TGTGCCAGCAGTCCCATCCGAAGCGAAAAACTGTTTTTT.

This clonotype has a count of ten or more. The CDR3 here is CAWGLAGGRSYEQYF. CDR3 bases: TGTGCCTGGGGACTAGCGGGAGGACGCTCCTACGAGCAGTACTTC. The chain uses TRBV30 and TRBJ2-7; 14 positions match TRBD2. CDR1 and CDR2 (germline): GTSNPN, SVGIG (reference sequence). This CDR3 comprises 15 residues. Trimming cost V 5 bases and J 0 bases; bases outside gene matches: 3.

This clonotype was seen ten or more times. The chain employs TRBV5-1 and TRBJ2-1; possible D gene TRBD1, 5 bases. The CDR3 loop spans 16 amino acids. Trimming stripped 0 bases from V and 2 bases from J, with 12 bases between. The V gene's germline CDR1 is SGHRS and CDR2 YFSETQ. CDR3 in DNA: TGCGCCAGCAGCTTGGGGTTGGGGCTAACCTACAATGAGCAGTTCTTC. As protein: CASSLGLGLTYNEQFF. The full variable domain, with the rest looked up from reference TRBV5-1 and TRBJ2-1, is KAGVTQTPRYLIKTRGQQVTLSCSPISGHRSVSWYQQTPGQGLQFLFEYFSETQRNKGNFPGRFSGRQFSNSRSEMNVSTLELGDSALYLCASSLGLGLTYNEQFFGPGTRLTVL.

In its sample, this clonotype was seen many times. The chain joins TRBV15 to TRBJ2-3; 9 positions agree with TRBD1. The germline V gene encodes CDR1 LNHNV and CDR2 YYDKDF (reference sequence). The CDR3 is 13 residues long. V shed 3 bases, J shed 5 bases, and the junction held 0 bases outside the gene matches. The CDR3 loop is CATSRTGGDTQYF. The DNA of the CDR3 is TGTGCCACCAGCAGGACAGGGGGAGATACGCAGTATTTT.

This clonotype was seen repeatedly, ten times or more. The V call is TRBV6-1, the J call TRBJ1-2; TRBD1 matches at 9 bases. The CDR3 covers 15 residues. The junction had 11 bases not matched to a gene; V was cut back by 6 bases and J by 6 bases. Looked up from germline, CDR1 is MNHNS and CDR2 is SASEGT. The CDR3 nucleotides are TGTGCCAGCAGCGAGGTTCCAGGGACAGGGAATGGCTACACCTTC. As protein: CASSEVPGTGNGYTF.